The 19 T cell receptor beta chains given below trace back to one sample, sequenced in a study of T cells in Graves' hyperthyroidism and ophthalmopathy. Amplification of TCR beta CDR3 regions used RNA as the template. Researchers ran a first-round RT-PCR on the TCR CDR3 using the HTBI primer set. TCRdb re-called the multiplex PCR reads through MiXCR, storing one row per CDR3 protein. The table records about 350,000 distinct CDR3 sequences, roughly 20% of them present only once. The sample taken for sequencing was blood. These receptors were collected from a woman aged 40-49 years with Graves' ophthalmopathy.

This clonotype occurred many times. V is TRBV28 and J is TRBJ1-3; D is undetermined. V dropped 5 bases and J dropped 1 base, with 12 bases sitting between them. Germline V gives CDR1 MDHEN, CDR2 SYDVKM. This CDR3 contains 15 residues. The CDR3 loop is CASSRKLLSGNTIYF. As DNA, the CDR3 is TGTGCCAGCAGTCGCAAATTGCTGTCTGGAAACACCATATATTTT.

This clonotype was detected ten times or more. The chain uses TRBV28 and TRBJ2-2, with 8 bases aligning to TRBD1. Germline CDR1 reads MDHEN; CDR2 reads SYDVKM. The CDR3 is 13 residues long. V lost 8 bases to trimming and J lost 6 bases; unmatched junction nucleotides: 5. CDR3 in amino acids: CASEDREAGELFF. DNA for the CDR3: TGTGCCAGCGAGGACAGGGAGGCCGGGGAGCTGTTTTTT.

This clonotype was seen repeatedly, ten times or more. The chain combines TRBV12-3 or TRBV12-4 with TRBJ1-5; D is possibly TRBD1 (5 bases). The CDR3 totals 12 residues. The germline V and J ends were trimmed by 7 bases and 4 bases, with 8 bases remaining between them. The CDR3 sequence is CASTGLNQPQHF. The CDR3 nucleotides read TGTGCCAGCACAGGGCTGAATCAGCCCCAGCATTTT.

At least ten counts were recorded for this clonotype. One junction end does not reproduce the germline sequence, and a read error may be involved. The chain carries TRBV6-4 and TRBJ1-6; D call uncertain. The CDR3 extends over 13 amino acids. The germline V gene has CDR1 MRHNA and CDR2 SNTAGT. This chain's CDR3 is CASSDGLDSPLHF. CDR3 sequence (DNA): TGTGCTAGCAGTGACGGATTGGATTCACCCCTCCACTTT.

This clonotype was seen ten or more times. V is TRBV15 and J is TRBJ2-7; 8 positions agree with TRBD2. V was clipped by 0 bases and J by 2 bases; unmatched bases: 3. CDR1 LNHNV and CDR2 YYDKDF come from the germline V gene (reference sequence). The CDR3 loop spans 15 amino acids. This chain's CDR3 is CATSREAGGPYEQYF. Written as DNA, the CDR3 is TGTGCCACCAGCAGAGAGGCGGGAGGCCCCTACGAGCAGTACTTC.

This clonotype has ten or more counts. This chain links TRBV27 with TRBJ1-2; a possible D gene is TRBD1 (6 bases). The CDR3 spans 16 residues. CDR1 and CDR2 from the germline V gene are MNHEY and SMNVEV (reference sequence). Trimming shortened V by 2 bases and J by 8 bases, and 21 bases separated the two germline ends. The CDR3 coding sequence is TGTGCCAGCAGTTTACTTATGGGGGGGCTACCCCGGGGCTACACCTTC. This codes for CASSLLMGGLPRGYTF.

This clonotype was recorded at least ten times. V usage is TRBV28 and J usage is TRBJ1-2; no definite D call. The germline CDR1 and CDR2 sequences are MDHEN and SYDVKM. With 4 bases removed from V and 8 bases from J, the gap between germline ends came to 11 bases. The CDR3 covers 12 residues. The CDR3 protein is CASSWTQTGYTF. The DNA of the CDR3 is TGTGCCAGCAGTTGGACCCAAACAGGCTACACCTTC.

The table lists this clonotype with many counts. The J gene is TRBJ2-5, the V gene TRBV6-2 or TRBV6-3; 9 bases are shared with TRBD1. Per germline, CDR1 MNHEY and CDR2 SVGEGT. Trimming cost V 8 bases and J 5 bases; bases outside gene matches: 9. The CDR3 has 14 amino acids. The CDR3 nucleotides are TGTGCCAGCCACGGGACAGGGATCGCGGAGACCCAGTACTTC. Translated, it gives CASHGTGIAETQYF.

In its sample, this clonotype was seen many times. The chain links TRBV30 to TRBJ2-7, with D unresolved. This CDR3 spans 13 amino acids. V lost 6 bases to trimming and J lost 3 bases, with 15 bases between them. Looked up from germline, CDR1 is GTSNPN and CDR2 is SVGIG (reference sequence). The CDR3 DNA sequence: TGTGCCTGTGAAAGGGCTGGCATCTACGAGCAGTACTTC. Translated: CACERAGIYEQYF.

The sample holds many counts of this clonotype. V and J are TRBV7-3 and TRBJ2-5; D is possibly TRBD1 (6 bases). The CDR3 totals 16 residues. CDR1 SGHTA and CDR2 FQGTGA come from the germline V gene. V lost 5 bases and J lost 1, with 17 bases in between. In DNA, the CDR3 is TGTGCCAGCAGCCCTACCGGGACATGGATCCAAGAGACCCAGTACTTC. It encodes CASSPTGTWIQETQYF.

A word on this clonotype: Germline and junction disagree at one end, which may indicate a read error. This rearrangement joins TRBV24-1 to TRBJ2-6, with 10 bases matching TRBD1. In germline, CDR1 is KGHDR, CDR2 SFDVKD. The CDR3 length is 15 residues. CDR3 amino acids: CATSDPGTGAYVLTF. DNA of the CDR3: TGTGCCACCAGTGACCCCGGGACAGGGGCCTACGTCCTGACTTTC.

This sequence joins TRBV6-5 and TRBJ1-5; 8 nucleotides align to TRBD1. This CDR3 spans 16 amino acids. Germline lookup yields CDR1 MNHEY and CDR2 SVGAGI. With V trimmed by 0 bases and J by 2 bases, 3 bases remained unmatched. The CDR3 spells CASSYSLTGGNQPQHF. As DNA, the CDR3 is TGTGCCAGCAGTTACTCGCTGACAGGGGGCAATCAGCCCCAGCATTTT.

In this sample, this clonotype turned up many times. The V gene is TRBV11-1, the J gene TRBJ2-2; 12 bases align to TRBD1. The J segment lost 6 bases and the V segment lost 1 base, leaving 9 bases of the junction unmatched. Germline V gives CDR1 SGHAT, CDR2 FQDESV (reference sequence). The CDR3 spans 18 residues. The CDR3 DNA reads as TGTGCCAGCAGCTTAGGCGTCTGGGGACAGGGGGCCGCCGGGGAGCTGTTTTTT. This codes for CASSLGVWGQGAAGELFF.

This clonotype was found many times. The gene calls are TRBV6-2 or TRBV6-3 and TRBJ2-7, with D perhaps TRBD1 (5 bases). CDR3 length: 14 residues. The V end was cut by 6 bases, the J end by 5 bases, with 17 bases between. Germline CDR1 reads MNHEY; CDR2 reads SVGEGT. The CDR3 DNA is TGTGCCAGCAGACCCCAGGGAACAGGTAACGAGCAGTACTTC. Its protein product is CASRPQGTGNEQYF.

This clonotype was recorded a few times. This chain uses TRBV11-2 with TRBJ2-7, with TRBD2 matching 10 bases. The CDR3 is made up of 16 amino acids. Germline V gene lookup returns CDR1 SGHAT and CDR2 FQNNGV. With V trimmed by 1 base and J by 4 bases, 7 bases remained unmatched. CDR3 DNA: TGTGCCAGCAGCTTAGGTCCAGCGGGAGGGCCTTACGAGCAGTACTTC. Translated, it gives CASSLGPAGGPYEQYF.

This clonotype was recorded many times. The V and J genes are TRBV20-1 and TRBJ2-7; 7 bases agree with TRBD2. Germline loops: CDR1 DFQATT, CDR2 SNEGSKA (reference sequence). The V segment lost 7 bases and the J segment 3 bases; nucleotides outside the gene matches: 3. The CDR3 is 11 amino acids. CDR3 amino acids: CSVPSGYEQYF. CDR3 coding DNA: TGCAGTGTTCCTAGCGGCTACGAGCAGTACTTC.

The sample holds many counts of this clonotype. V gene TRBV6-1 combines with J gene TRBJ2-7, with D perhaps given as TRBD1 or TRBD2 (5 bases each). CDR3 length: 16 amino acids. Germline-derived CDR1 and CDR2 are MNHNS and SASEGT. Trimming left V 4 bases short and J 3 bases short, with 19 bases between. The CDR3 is CASSAYRDPTIYEQYF. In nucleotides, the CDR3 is TGTGCCAGCAGTGCGTACCGGGACCCCACAATCTACGAGCAGTACTTC.

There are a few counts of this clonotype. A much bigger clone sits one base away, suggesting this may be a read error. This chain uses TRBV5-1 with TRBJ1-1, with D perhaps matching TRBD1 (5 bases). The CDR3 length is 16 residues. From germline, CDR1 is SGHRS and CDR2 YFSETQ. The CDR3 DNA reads TGCGCCATCAGCTCGGGGCCGACAGACATGAACACTGAAGCTTTCTTT. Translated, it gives CAISSGPTDMNTEAFF.

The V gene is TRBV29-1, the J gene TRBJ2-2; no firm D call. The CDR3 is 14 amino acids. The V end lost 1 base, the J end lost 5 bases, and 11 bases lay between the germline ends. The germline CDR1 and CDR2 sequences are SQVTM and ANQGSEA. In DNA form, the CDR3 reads TGCAGCGTTGAAGTGATGTTTGGGACCGGGGAGCTGTTTTTT. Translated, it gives CSVEVMFGTGELFF.